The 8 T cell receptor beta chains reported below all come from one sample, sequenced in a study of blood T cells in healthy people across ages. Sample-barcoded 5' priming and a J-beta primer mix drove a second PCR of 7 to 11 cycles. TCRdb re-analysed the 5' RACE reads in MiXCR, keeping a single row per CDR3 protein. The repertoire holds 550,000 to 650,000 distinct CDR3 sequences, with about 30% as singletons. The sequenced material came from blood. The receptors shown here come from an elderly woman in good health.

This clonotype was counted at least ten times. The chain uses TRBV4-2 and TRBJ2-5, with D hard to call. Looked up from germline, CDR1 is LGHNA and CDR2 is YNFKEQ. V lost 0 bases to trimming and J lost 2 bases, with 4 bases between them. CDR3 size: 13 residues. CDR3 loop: CASSQEEQETQYF. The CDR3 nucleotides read TGTGCCAGCAGCCAAGAGGAACAAGAGACCCAGTACTTC.

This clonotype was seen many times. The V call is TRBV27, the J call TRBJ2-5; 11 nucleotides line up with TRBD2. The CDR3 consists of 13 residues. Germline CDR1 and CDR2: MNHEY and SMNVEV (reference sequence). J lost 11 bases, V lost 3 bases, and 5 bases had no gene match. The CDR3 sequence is CASSFSGGARQYF. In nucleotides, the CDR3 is TGTGCCAGCAGTTTTAGCGGGGGGGCCAGGCAGTACTTC.

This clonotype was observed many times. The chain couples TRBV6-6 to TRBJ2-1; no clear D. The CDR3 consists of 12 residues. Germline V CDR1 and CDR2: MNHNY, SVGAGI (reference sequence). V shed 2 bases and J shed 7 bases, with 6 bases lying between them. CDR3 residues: CASSYTRNEQFF. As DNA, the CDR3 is TGTGCCAGCAGTTACACCCGTAATGAGCAGTTCTTC.

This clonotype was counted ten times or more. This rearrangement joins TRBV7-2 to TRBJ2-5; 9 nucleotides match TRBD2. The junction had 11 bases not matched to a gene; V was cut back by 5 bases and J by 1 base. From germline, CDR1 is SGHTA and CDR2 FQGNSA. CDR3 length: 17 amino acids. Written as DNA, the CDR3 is TGTGCCAGCAGCCCAAGGCAGATAGCGGGGGTCCAAGAGACCCAGTACTTC. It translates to CASSPRQIAGVQETQYF.

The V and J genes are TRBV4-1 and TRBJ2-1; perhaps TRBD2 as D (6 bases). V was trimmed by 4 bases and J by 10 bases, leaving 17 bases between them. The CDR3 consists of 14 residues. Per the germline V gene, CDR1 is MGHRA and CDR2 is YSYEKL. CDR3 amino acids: CASSPTAEGYEQFF. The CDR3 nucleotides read TGCGCCAGCAGCCCTACGGCGGAGGGCTACGAGCAGTTCTTC.

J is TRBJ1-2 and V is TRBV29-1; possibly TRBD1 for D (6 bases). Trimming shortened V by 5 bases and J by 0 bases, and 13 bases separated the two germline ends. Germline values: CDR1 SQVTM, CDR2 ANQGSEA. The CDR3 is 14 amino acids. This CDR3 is CSVLPGAANYGYTF. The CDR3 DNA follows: TGCAGCGTTCTTCCAGGGGCAGCTAACTATGGCTACACCTTC. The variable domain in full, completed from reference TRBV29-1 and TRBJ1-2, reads SAVISQKPSRDICQRGTSLTIQCQVDSQVTMMFWYRQQPGQSLTLIATANQGSEATYESGFVIDKFPISRPNLTFSTLTVSNMSPEDSSIYLCSVLPGAANYGYTFGSGTRLTVV.

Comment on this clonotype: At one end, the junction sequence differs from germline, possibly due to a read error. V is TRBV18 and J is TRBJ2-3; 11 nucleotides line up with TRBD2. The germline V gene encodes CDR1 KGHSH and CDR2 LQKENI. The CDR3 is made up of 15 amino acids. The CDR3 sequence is CAGSPTSGVTDTQYF. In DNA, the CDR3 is TGTGCCGGCTCACCGACTAGCGGGGTTACAGATACGCAGTATTTT.

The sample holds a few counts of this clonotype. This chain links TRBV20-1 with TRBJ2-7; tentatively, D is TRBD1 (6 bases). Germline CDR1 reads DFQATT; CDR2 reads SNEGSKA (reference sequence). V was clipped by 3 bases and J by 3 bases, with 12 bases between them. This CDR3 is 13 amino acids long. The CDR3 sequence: CSARGDKDYEQYF. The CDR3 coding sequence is TGCAGTGCTAGGGGGGACAAGGACTACGAGCAGTACTTC.